The clone carrying this T cell receptor (beta chain) has more than one count but fewer than ten. The antigen is not known. The data are from a study of cytomegalovirus exposure and HLA in healthy donors. Study-level findings and limits: CMV serostatus stood as the only immune exposure information on hand.

This PCR relied on a set of 60 Vbeta primers and 13 Jbeta primers. Per the original methods: Roughly 11 million shared chains were among the 65 million to 85 million unique TCR beta chains that a later analysis counted. Sequencing used immunoSEQ multiplex PCR; TCRdb keeps in-frame clones, though not all of them. D and trimming were read from the DNA, whereas the V and J calls and clone size are those reported in that table. The sample carries 150,000 to 200,000 clones, nearly 80% recorded once. Germline CDR1 is MDHEN and CDR2 is SYDVKM. This CDR3 region has 13 residues. The trim removed 7 bases at V and 4 bases at J, leaving 4 bases unmatched.

The receptor's source is a woman aged 45-60 years in good health and CMV-seropositive. The chain joins TRBV28 to TRBJ2-7, with 10 nucleotides matching TRBD1. The sequenced material came from PBMCs. The CDR3 sequence is CASKTGGGYEQYF. The CDR3 DNA reads TGTGCCAGCAAGACAGGGGGCGGGTACGAGCAGTACTTC.